This is a list of T cell receptor beta chains from one sample in a study of cytomegalovirus exposure and HLA in healthy donors. The protocol was immunoSEQ multiplex PCR, while the TCRdb copy is restricted to in-frame clones and leaves out a portion. The table has around 170,000 clones, over 60% seen once; the top ten hold about 1.4%. The sample comprised PBMCs. The receptors shown here come from a girl aged 5-17 years in good health and CMV-seronegative. Both conserved end residues are part of each CDR3. Each record gives: D gene, V gene, clone size, J gene, CDR3 DNA, CDR3 protein. A D gene is named only where the DNA matches it firmly. Expanded clones are given a class, and other clones once, few, many or no size at all.

d_call: TRBD1
v_call: TRBV5-1
clone_size: .
j_call: TRBJ1-1
cdr3_nt: TGCGCCAGCAGCTTGTCAGGGGGGCCTGAAGCTTTCTTT
cdr3_aa: CASSLSGGPEAFF

d_call: .
v_call: TRBV30
clone_size: .
j_call: TRBJ2-1
cdr3_nt: TGTGCCTGGAGTGTAGGCGGCAGCTCCTACAATGAGCAGTTCTTC
cdr3_aa: CAWSVGGSSYNEQFF

d_call: .
v_call: TRBV5-6
clone_size: few
j_call: TRBJ1-1
cdr3_nt: TGTGCCAGCAGCCCGGAGGGAAACATGAACACTGAAGCTTTCTTT
cdr3_aa: CASSPEGNMNTEAFF

d_call: .
v_call: TRBV7-7
clone_size: once
j_call: TRBJ2-2
cdr3_nt: TGTGCCAGCAGCCCCAACCCGGGCCGTGGGGCCACCGGGGAGCTGTTTTTT
cdr3_aa: CASSPNPGRGATGELFF

d_call: .
v_call: TRBV6-6
clone_size: few
j_call: TRBJ1-1
cdr3_nt: TGTGCCAGCAGTACTGGGGGGACTGAAGCTTTCTTT
cdr3_aa: CASSTGGTEAFF

d_call: TRBD2
v_call: TRBV6-6
clone_size: .
j_call: TRBJ2-5
cdr3_nt: TGTGCCAGCAGATCGGGGGGGGGTGAGACCCAGTACTTC
cdr3_aa: CASRSGGGETQYF

d_call: .
v_call: TRBV6-1
clone_size: .
j_call: TRBJ1-6
cdr3_nt: TGTGCCAGCAGTGAAGCGCCGGGTACCTATAATTCACCCCTCCACTTT
cdr3_aa: CASSEAPGTYNSPLHF

d_call: TRBD1
v_call: TRBV2
clone_size: .
j_call: TRBJ1-4
cdr3_nt: TGTGCCAGCAGGGACAGGGCAACTAATGAAAAACTGTTTTTT
cdr3_aa: CASRDRATNEKLFF

d_call: .
v_call: TRBV5-8
clone_size: .
j_call: TRBJ1-4
cdr3_nt: TGTGCCAGCAGCTTGGCCAGGGAAAAACTGTTTTTT
cdr3_aa: CASSLAREKLFF

d_call: .
v_call: TRBV6-5
clone_size: .
j_call: TRBJ1-6
cdr3_nt: TGTGCCAGCAGTTACTCAACAGAAAATTCACCCCTCCACTTT
cdr3_aa: CASSYSTENSPLHF

d_call: .
v_call: TRBV29-1
clone_size: few
j_call: TRBJ2-1
cdr3_nt: TGCAGCGTTTTCGGGGACAATGAGCAGTTCTTC
cdr3_aa: CSVFGDNEQFF

d_call: TRBD1
v_call: TRBV29-1
clone_size: .
j_call: TRBJ2-1
cdr3_nt: TGCAGCATGGGGACAGGGGGGAGAGGCAATGAGCAGTTCTTC
cdr3_aa: CSMGTGGRGNEQFF

d_call: .
v_call: TRBV6-1
clone_size: .
j_call: TRBJ1-2
cdr3_nt: TGTGCCAGCATGTGGCGGTCATTTAACTATGGCTACACCTTC
cdr3_aa: CASMWRSFNYGYTF

d_call: TRBD1
v_call: TRBV5-4
clone_size: .
j_call: TRBJ1-6
cdr3_nt: TGTGCCAGCAGCTTGGAAGGGGGCAGTTCACCCCTCCACTTT
cdr3_aa: CASSLEGGSSPLHF

d_call: .
v_call: TRBV27
clone_size: .
j_call: TRBJ1-6
cdr3_nt: TGTGCCAGCAGTCCGGGGGGTTCACCCCTCCACTTT
cdr3_aa: CASSPGGSPLHF

d_call: TRBD1
v_call: TRBV30
clone_size: .
j_call: TRBJ1-1
cdr3_nt: TGTGCCTGGTCGACAGGGTTCACTGAAGCTTTCTTT
cdr3_aa: CAWSTGFTEAFF

d_call: .
v_call: TRBV29-1
clone_size: .
j_call: TRBJ2-1
cdr3_nt: TGCAGCGTTCTCCTGGACAGTCCCTCCTACAATGAGCAGTTCTTC
cdr3_aa: CSVLLDSPSYNEQFF

d_call: .
v_call: TRBV2
clone_size: .
j_call: TRBJ2-4
cdr3_nt: TGTGCCAGCAGTGGCGCGGAAAACATTCAGTACTTC
cdr3_aa: CASSGAENIQYF

d_call: .
v_call: TRBV6-9
clone_size: .
j_call: TRBJ1-1
cdr3_nt: TGTGCCAGCAGGGGTGACAGGAACACTGAAGCTTTCTTT
cdr3_aa: CASRGDRNTEAFF

d_call: .
v_call: TRBV27
clone_size: .
j_call: TRBJ1-6
cdr3_nt: TGTGCCAGCAGTTTAGAGGGAGTCTATAATTCACCCCTCCACTTT
cdr3_aa: CASSLEGVYNSPLHF

d_call: .
v_call: TRBV6-4
clone_size: .
j_call: TRBJ1-2
cdr3_nt: TGTGCCAGCAGTGACTCATTGGGAGATGGCTACACCTTC
cdr3_aa: CASSDSLGDGYTF

d_call: .
v_call: TRBV7-2
clone_size: .
j_call: TRBJ1-1
cdr3_nt: TGTGCCAGCAGCCCTTACATAAACACTGAAGCTTTCTTT
cdr3_aa: CASSPYINTEAFF

d_call: .
v_call: TRBV27
clone_size: .
j_call: TRBJ1-1
cdr3_nt: TGTGCCAGCAGCCCATGGGGACTGTGGAACACTGAGGCTTTCTTT
cdr3_aa: CASSPWGLWNTEAFF

d_call: TRBD2
v_call: TRBV4-1
clone_size: .
j_call: TRBJ2-7
cdr3_nt: TGCGCCAGCAGCCAATTCCTAGGGACTACCAGCTCCTACGAGCAGTACTTC
cdr3_aa: CASSQFLGTTSSYEQYF

d_call: .
v_call: TRBV9
clone_size: few
j_call: TRBJ1-1
cdr3_nt: TGTGCCAGCAGCGCTCAGGATTCGAACACTGAAGCTTTCTTT
cdr3_aa: CASSAQDSNTEAFF

d_call: TRBD2
v_call: TRBV7-9
clone_size: .
j_call: TRBJ2-3
cdr3_nt: TGTGCCAGCAGCTTGCTAGCGGGGGGGCCAGATACGCAGTATTTT
cdr3_aa: CASSLLAGGPDTQYF

d_call: .
v_call: TRBV6-5
clone_size: .
j_call: TRBJ2-7
cdr3_nt: TGTGCCAGCAGATTGGAGGGACCCGTTTCCTACGAGCAGTACTTC
cdr3_aa: CASRLEGPVSYEQYF

d_call: .
v_call: TRBV29-1
clone_size: .
j_call: TRBJ1-5
cdr3_nt: TGCAGCGTAGCTACAGGGCGCAATCAGCCCCAGCATTTT
cdr3_aa: CSVATGRNQPQHF

d_call: .
v_call: TRBV5-1
clone_size: few
j_call: TRBJ2-5
cdr3_nt: TGCGCCAGCAGCTTGGCAGTAGGGGAGGAGGAGACCCAGTACTTC
cdr3_aa: CASSLAVGEEETQYF

d_call: .
v_call: TRBV7-3
clone_size: .
j_call: TRBJ1-1
cdr3_nt: TGTGCCAGCAGCACAGGGATGGACACTGAAGCTTTCTTT
cdr3_aa: CASSTGMDTEAFF

d_call: .
v_call: TRBV5-1
clone_size: .
j_call: TRBJ1-2
cdr3_nt: TGCGCCAGCAGCCAAGTTGATAACAGGGTTCACGGCTACACCTTC
cdr3_aa: CASSQVDNRVHGYTF

d_call: .
v_call: TRBV7-6
clone_size: .
j_call: TRBJ2-5
cdr3_nt: TGTGCCAGCAGACCTCTAGGGGCAACTCAAGAGACCCAGTACTTC
cdr3_aa: CASRPLGATQETQYF

d_call: .
v_call: TRBV10-2
clone_size: few
j_call: TRBJ2-3
cdr3_nt: TGCGCCAGCAGGGACAGAGGGTCAGATACGCAGTATTTT
cdr3_aa: CASRDRGSDTQYF

d_call: TRBD1
v_call: TRBV23-1
clone_size: .
j_call: TRBJ1-1
cdr3_nt: TGCGCCAGCAGTAGGGCGGGACAGCAGGGGAACACTGAAGCTTTCTTT
cdr3_aa: CASSRAGQQGNTEAFF

d_call: TRBD1
v_call: TRBV5-1
clone_size: .
j_call: TRBJ1-1
cdr3_nt: TGCGCCAGCCGCAGGGGGATGAACACTGAAGCTTTCTTT
cdr3_aa: CASRRGMNTEAFF

d_call: .
v_call: TRBV7-9
clone_size: few
j_call: TRBJ1-5
cdr3_nt: TGTGCCAGCAGCAGGGGGGGTACAAGCAATCAGCCCCAGCATTTT
cdr3_aa: CASSRGGTSNQPQHF

d_call: TRBD1
v_call: TRBV19
clone_size: .
j_call: TRBJ2-7
cdr3_nt: TGTGCCAGTAGACCCGACAGGGGTGCATCGGGAGCCGAGCAGTACTTC
cdr3_aa: CASRPDRGASGAEQYF

d_call: .
v_call: TRBV5-4
clone_size: few
j_call: TRBJ1-2
cdr3_nt: TGTGCCAGCAGCTCCCCAAGGCAGGGCGACTCCTATGGCTACACCTTC
cdr3_aa: CASSSPRQGDSYGYTF

d_call: TRBD1
v_call: TRBV19
clone_size: .
j_call: TRBJ1-1
cdr3_nt: TGTGCCAGCCGGGACAGGGAGCGGCCGTGGACTGAAGCTTTCTTT
cdr3_aa: CASRDRERPWTEAFF

d_call: .
v_call: TRBV15
clone_size: .
j_call: TRBJ1-4
cdr3_nt: TGTGCCACCAGCAGAGGGGTTCTGGGGGGGGAAAAACTGTTTTTT
cdr3_aa: CATSRGVLGGEKLFF

d_call: .
v_call: TRBV5-1
clone_size: .
j_call: TRBJ1-2
cdr3_nt: TGCGCCAGCAGCTTGGCGGCGGCCCCTCGGCATGGCTACACCTTC
cdr3_aa: CASSLAAAPRHGYTF

d_call: .
v_call: TRBV5-1
clone_size: .
j_call: TRBJ2-3
cdr3_nt: TGCGCCAGCAGGTTAGGCAGCACAGATGCGCAGTATTTT
cdr3_aa: CASRLGSTDAQYF

d_call: .
v_call: TRBV27
clone_size: .
j_call: TRBJ2-7
cdr3_nt: TGTGCCAGCAGTTTAGCGGTGGGGGGAAGACAGCAGTACTTC
cdr3_aa: CASSLAVGGRQQYF

d_call: .
v_call: TRBV5-6
clone_size: .
j_call: TRBJ2-7
cdr3_nt: TGTGCCAGCAGCCCCAACAGGAACGAGCAGTACTTC
cdr3_aa: CASSPNRNEQYF

d_call: TRBD2
v_call: TRBV7-8
clone_size: few
j_call: TRBJ2-3
cdr3_nt: TGTGCCTCGCGGGGGTTCGCAGATACGCAGTATTTT
cdr3_aa: CASRGFADTQYF

d_call: TRBD1
v_call: TRBV7-8
clone_size: once
j_call: TRBJ2-2
cdr3_nt: TGTGCCAGCAGATGGGACAGGGGAGGTCCCATCTCGAACACCGGGGAGCTGTTTTTT
cdr3_aa: CASRWDRGGPISNTGELFF

d_call: .
v_call: TRBV2
clone_size: few
j_call: TRBJ1-5
cdr3_nt: TGTGCCAGCAGTGAAGGCCAGGATCAGCCCCAGCATTTT
cdr3_aa: CASSEGQDQPQHF

d_call: TRBD1
v_call: TRBV7-9
clone_size: .
j_call: TRBJ2-7
cdr3_nt: TGTGCCTTTGGGCAGGGGGCAAGATACGAGCAGTACTTC
cdr3_aa: CAFGQGARYEQYF

d_call: TRBD1
v_call: TRBV27
clone_size: .
j_call: TRBJ1-6
cdr3_nt: TGTGCCACCGCGTGGGACAGTAATTCACCCCTCCACTTT
cdr3_aa: CATAWDSNSPLHF

d_call: TRBD1
v_call: TRBV9
clone_size: .
j_call: TRBJ1-6
cdr3_nt: TGTGCCAGCAGCGTCACAAATTCCGGAGGGACAGCTAATTCACCCCTCCACTTT
cdr3_aa: CASSVTNSGGTANSPLHF

d_call: TRBD1
v_call: TRBV5-1
clone_size: few
j_call: TRBJ1-2
cdr3_nt: TGCGCCAGCAGCTTGGATGGACAGGGGGATGGCTACACCTTC
cdr3_aa: CASSLDGQGDGYTF

d_call: .
v_call: TRBV6-1
clone_size: once
j_call: TRBJ1-5
cdr3_nt: TGTGCCACCCAAGAGGGGGACAATCAGCCCCAGCATTTT
cdr3_aa: CATQEGDNQPQHF

d_call: .
v_call: TRBV6-1
clone_size: .
j_call: TRBJ1-5
cdr3_nt: TGTGCCAGCAGTGAAAGGGCCGGCAGGGGAGGGCCAAATCAGCCCCAGCATTTT
cdr3_aa: CASSERAGRGGPNQPQHF

d_call: .
v_call: TRBV2
clone_size: .
j_call: TRBJ2-1
cdr3_nt: TGTGCCAGCAGCGCCGATCCGGGTGAGCAGTTCTTC
cdr3_aa: CASSADPGEQFF

d_call: TRBD1
v_call: TRBV7-2
clone_size: .
j_call: TRBJ1-6
cdr3_nt: TGTGCCAGCAGCCTTTACGGGAAGGGGGCTAAAAATTCACCCCTCCACTTT
cdr3_aa: CASSLYGKGAKNSPLHF